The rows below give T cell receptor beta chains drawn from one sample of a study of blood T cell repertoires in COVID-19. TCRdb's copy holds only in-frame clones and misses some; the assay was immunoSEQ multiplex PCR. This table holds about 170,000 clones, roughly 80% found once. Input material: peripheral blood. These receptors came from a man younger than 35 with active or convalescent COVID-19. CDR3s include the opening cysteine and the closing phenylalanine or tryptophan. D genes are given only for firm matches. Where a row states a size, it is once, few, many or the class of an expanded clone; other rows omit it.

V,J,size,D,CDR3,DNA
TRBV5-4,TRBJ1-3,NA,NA,CASSPGGYYSGNTIYF,TGTGCCAGCAGCCCCGGGGGGTACTACTCTGGAAACACCATATATTTT
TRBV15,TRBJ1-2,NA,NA,CATSRGGARGYTF,TGTGCCACCAGCAGAGGGGGCGCGAGAGGCTACACCTTC
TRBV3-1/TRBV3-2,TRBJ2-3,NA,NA,CASSTTSPGAGQYF,TGTGCCAGCAGTACAACTTCGCCAGGGGCAGGGCAGTATTTT
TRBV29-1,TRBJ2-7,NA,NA,CSVRDNSYEQYF,TGCAGCGTACGGGACAACTCCTACGAGCAGTACTTC
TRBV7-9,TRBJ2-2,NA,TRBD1,CASSPLAGTGPTGELFF,TGTGCCAGCAGCCCTCTGGCCGGGACAGGGCCTACCGGGGAGCTGTTTTTT
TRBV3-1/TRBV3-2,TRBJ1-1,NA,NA,CASRTSDRPNTEAFF,TGTGCCAGCAGGACGTCCGACAGGCCGAACACTGAAGCTTTCTTT
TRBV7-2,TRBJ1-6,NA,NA,CASTVSQGYYSPLHF,TGTGCCAGCACGGTTTCACAGGGATATTATTCACCCCTCCACTTT
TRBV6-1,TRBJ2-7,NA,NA,CASSEWQGSYEQYF,TGTGCCAGCAGTGAGTGGCAGGGCTCCTACGAGCAGTACTTC
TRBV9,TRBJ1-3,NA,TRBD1,CASSVGTGGGNTIYF,TGTGCCAGCAGCGTAGGGACAGGGGGAGGAAACACCATATATTTT
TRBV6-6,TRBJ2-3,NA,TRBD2,CASRKLAESTDTQYF,TGTGCCAGCAGGAAACTAGCGGAGAGCACAGATACGCAGTATTTT
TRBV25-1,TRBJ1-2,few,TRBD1,CASSETGGLNYGYTF,TGTGCCAGCAGTGAAACAGGGGGCCTAAACTATGGCTACACCTTC
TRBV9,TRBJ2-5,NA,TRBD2,CASGSASGGSQETQYF,TGTGCCAGCGGTTCGGCTAGCGGGGGATCCCAAGAGACCCAGTACTTC
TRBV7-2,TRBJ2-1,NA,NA,CASSLVRELNEQFF,TGTGCCAGCAGCTTAGTACGGGAGCTCAATGAGCAGTTCTTC
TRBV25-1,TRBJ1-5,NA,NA,CASSEFGASNQPQHF,TGTGCCAGCAGTGAATTTGGGGCGAGCAATCAGCCCCAGCATTTT
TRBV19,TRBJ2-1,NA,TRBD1,CASSIDTGGKEQFF,TGTGCCAGTAGTATCGATACAGGGGGAAAAGAGCAGTTCTTC